These 16 T cell receptor beta chains share one sample of origin, sequenced in a study of somatic mutations in cytotoxic T cells in rheumatoid arthritis. Sequencing was performed with immunoSEQ multiplex PCR; in TCRdb, only in-frame clones are kept and a portion is missing. Seen here are 20,000 to 25,000 clones, about four fifths observed once, and the top ten hold 11%. Source material: CD8+ T cells sorted from blood. The receptors come from an adult with rheumatoid arthritis.

The chain has TRBV19 and TRBJ2-2, with TRBD1 matching over 8 bases. After removal of 5 bases from V and 4 bases from J, the junction contained 12 bases not matched to a gene. This CDR3 is 17 amino acids long. The germline V gene has CDR1 LNHDA and CDR2 SQIVND (reference sequence). This CDR3 reads CASSGWTGTGRTGELFF. CDR3 sequence (DNA): TGTGCCAGTAGTGGGTGGACAGGGACTGGGCGCACCGGGGAGCTGTTTTTT.

The chain is built from TRBV2 and TRBJ1-3; D unresolved. The CDR3 length is 13 residues. Germline-derived CDR1 and CDR2 are SNHLY and FYNNEI. The V gene lost 6 bases and the J gene lost 2 bases, with 8 bases spanning the gap. In nucleotides, the CDR3 is TGTGCCAGCAGAGAGGGCACTGGAAACACCATATATTTT. It is translated as CASREGTGNTIYF.

This chain uses TRBV2 with TRBJ1-2; D is ambiguous. There are 14 residues in the CDR3. V lost 3 bases and J lost 2, with 10 bases in between. Germline CDR1 reads SNHLY; CDR2 reads FYNNEI. The CDR3 region has the DNA TGTGCCAGCAGTGACGGGCGGAACAACTATGGCTACACCTTC. As protein: CASSDGRNNYGYTF.

The V call is TRBV27, the J call TRBJ2-5, with D maybe TRBD1 (6 bases). Germline CDR1 and CDR2: MNHEY and SMNVEV (reference sequence). Trimming shortened V by 6 bases and J by 5 bases, and 19 bases separated the two germline ends. CDR3 length equals 15 residues. The CDR3 region has the DNA TGTGCCAGCAGCAAAGGGCAGGGGTTGTGGGAGACCCAGTACTTC. It yields the protein CASSKGQGLWETQYF.

The chain recombines TRBV19 with TRBJ1-3, with D tentatively TRBD1 (6 bases). V was clipped by 1 base and J by 4 bases, with 11 bases between them. Germline CDR1 reads LNHDA; CDR2 reads SQIVND (reference sequence). The CDR3 covers 15 residues. The CDR3 sequence: CASSIGTVAGNTIYF. DNA of the CDR3: TGTGCCAGTAGTATAGGGACAGTCGCCGGAAACACCATATATTTT.

The chain recombines TRBV29-1 with TRBJ2-2; weak D call: TRBD1 (6 bases). CDR3 length: 16 residues. CDR1 and CDR2 from the germline V gene are SQVTM and ANQGSEA. Trimming cost V 5 bases and J 6 bases, with 22 bases left between them. The CDR3 region has the DNA TGCAGCGTTCCTGGGGACAACCAAGGGGACGCCGGGGAGCTGTTTTTT. Residues: CSVPGDNQGDAGELFF.

The rearrangement uses TRBV27 and TRBJ2-3, with D perhaps assigned TRBD1 or TRBD2 (6 bases each). V was pared by 3 bases and J by 1 base, with 11 bases between. The germline CDR1 and CDR2 sequences are MNHEY and SMNVEV (reference sequence). The CDR3 extends over 15 amino acids. The CDR3 is CASSLWGAGTDTQYF. Written as DNA, the CDR3 is TGTGCCAGCAGTTTGTGGGGGGCGGGCACAGATACGCAGTATTTT.

The sample holds a few counts of this clone. Written as DNA, the CDR3 is TGCGCCAGCAGCCAAGAACCCCAGCCCGGTGATTCACCCCTCCACTTT. It encodes CASSQEPQPGDSPLHF. The V and J genes are TRBV4-3 and TRBJ1-6; D unclear. The CDR3 loop spans 16 amino acids. Germline values: CDR1 LGHNA, CDR2 YSLEER. V was clipped by 0 bases and J by 8 bases, with 14 bases between them.

The chain carries TRBV9 and TRBJ2-5; 9 bases are a match to TRBD1. The germline V gene encodes CDR1 SGDLS and CDR2 YYNGEE. The junction had 11 bases not matched to a gene; V was cut back by 4 bases and J by 4 bases. This CDR3 contains 16 residues. For the CDR3, the DNA is TGTGCCAGCAGCACCCGGACAGGGGATCCGGGAGAGACCCAGTACTTC. Its translation is CASSTRTGDPGETQYF.

The chain recombines TRBV4-2 with TRBJ2-1; TRBD2 matches at 7 bases. From germline, CDR1 is LGHNA and CDR2 YNFKEQ. This CDR3 has 15 residues. Trimming cost V 1 base and J 8 bases; bases outside gene matches: 8. The CDR3 here is CASSQAGRFGDEQFF. The DNA for the CDR3 is TGTGCCAGCAGCCAAGCCGGGAGGTTCGGCGATGAGCAGTTCTTC.

This chain uses TRBV4-3 with TRBJ1-2; D is possibly TRBD1 (6 bases). Per germline, CDR1 LGHNA and CDR2 YSLEER. This CDR3 has 16 amino acids. Trimming shortened V by 0 bases and J by 4 bases, and 15 bases separated the two germline ends. The CDR3 region has the DNA TGCGCCAGCAGCCAAGATCTGGGGGGGCGCGGCTATGGCTACACCTTC. This translates into CASSQDLGGRGYGYTF.

The chain recombines TRBV10-2 with TRBJ2-1; 8 nucleotides match TRBD1. The germline V gene encodes CDR1 WSHSY and CDR2 SAAADI. This CDR3 is built from 20 residues. Unmatched junction bases numbered 20, after V lost 7 bases and J lost 0 bases. In DNA, the CDR3 is TGCGCCAGCAACGACACACCGGACAGGGAATGGAGGGGCTCCTACAATGAGCAGTTCTTC. Amino acids: CASNDTPDREWRGSYNEQFF.

V and J are TRBV7-2 and TRBJ2-1; a weak D match, TRBD2 (5 bases). In germline, CDR1 is SGHTA, CDR2 FQGNSA. There are 17 residues in the CDR3. The V and J ends lost 2 bases and 6 bases respectively, with 20 bases between them. The CDR3 region has the DNA TGTGCCAGCAGCTTAACCCCATATCGCCTTGAGGGCAATGAGCAGTTCTTC. Protein product: CASSLTPYRLEGNEQFF.

The chain couples TRBV14 to TRBJ1-2, with D perhaps matching TRBD1 (6 bases). Germline CDR1 reads SGHDN; CDR2 reads FVKESK. The length of the CDR3 is 14 residues. The V end lost 4 bases, the J end lost 4 bases, and 13 bases lay between the germline ends. The CDR3 spells CASSLRTDFYGYTF. The CDR3 nucleotides are TGTGCCAGCAGCCTTAGGACAGACTTCTATGGCTACACCTTC. Supplemented by reference TRBV14 and TRBJ1-2, the full variable domain reads EAGVTQFPSHSVIEKGQTVTLRCDPISGHDNLYWYRRVMGKEIKFLLHFVKESKQDESGMPNNRFLAERTGGTYSTLKVQPAELEDSGVYFCASSLRTDFYGYTFGSGTRLTVV.

This chain joins TRBV4-2 and TRBJ2-1; D is unclear. This CDR3 has 14 amino acids. Germline CDR1 reads LGHNA; CDR2 reads YNFKEQ. Trimming pared 1 base from V and 6 bases from J, leaving 10 bases between. CDR3 protein: CASSQGVVGNEQFF. CDR3 nucleotides: TGTGCCAGCAGCCAAGGGGTAGTGGGCAATGAGCAGTTCTTC.

This clone was counted between two and nine times. The rearrangement uses TRBV7-8 and TRBJ1-5; D remains unclear. The CDR3 runs to 12 residues. Trimming left V 5 bases short and J 5 bases short, with 7 bases between. CDR1 is SGHVS, CDR2 FQNEAQ, per germline. The DNA of the CDR3 is TGTGCCAGCAGCCGAACGTATCAGCCCCAGCATTTT. Its translation is CASSRTYQPQHF.